These 8 T cell receptor beta chains share one sample of origin, sequenced in a study of cytomegalovirus exposure and HLA in healthy donors (TCRdb year 2017). The library was made by the immunoSEQ multiplex PCR assay. A mixture of 60 forward primers for TCR Vbeta segments and 13 reverse primers for TCR Jbeta segments was used in the multiplex PCR. TCRdb retrieved this table from immuneACCESS and kept in-frame rearrangements only. Not all clones are present; in checked studies, unresolved V genes account for under half, and no reason is known for the remainder. This sample is represented by 200,000 to 300,000 clones; just under 85% of them were singletons. The top ten constitute roughly 2% of the sample. Sequenced sample: PBMCs. These receptors all come from a woman in her forties in good health and CMV-seropositive.

As regards this clone: The CDR3 end shows no conserved phenylalanine or tryptophan, and so a read error is likely. The chain links TRBV29-1 to TRBJ1-2; 10 bases align to TRBD1. Germline lookup yields CDR1 SQVTM and CDR2 ANQGSEA. The CDR3 has 13 amino acids. The V gene end was trimmed by 6 bases and the J gene end by 6 bases; junction bases not matched to a gene: 7. CDR3: CSVTGGEFHGYTL. CDR3 bases: TGCAGCGTGACAGGGGGCGAATTCCATGGCTACACCCTC.

The chain couples TRBV7-9 to TRBJ2-3, with a tentative D call TRBD2 (5 bases). In germline, CDR1 is SEHNR, CDR2 FQNEAQ (reference sequence). The CDR3 consists of 14 residues. Trimming left V 5 bases short and J 0 bases short, with 9 bases between. CDR3 bases: TGTGCCAGCAGCCCCGGACTTAGCACAGATACGCAGTATTTT. It yields the protein CASSPGLSTDTQYF.

The sample holds a few counts of this clone. V usage is TRBV28 and J usage is TRBJ2-7, with 8 nucleotides matching TRBD2. J lost 6 bases, V lost 5 bases, and 9 bases had no gene match. This CDR3 is 14 amino acids long. The germline gives CDR1 MDHEN, CDR2 SYDVKM. The CDR3 DNA is TGTGCCAGCAGTCCTAATTCTCGGGGGGGCGAGCAGTACTTC. This gives the protein CASSPNSRGGEQYF.

The chain has TRBV2 and TRBJ1-6, with a weak D call TRBD1 (5 bases). V lost 4 bases and J lost 10, with 11 bases in between. CDR1 and CDR2 (germline): SNHLY, FYNNEI. The CDR3 sequence is 13 residues long. CDR3 loop: CASSGGERSPLHF. Written as DNA, the CDR3 is TGTGCCAGCAGTGGGGGGGAACGCTCACCCCTCCACTTT.

The chain uses TRBV2 and TRBJ2-4, with 8 bases matching TRBD1. The CDR3 sequence is 16 residues long. The germline V gene encodes CDR1 SNHLY and CDR2 FYNNEI. V was clipped by 7 bases and J by 6 bases; unmatched bases: 14. The CDR3 spells CASTRPPGQAGNIQYF. The CDR3 coding sequence is TGTGCCAGCACTCGCCCTCCGGGACAGGCTGGAAACATTCAGTACTTC.

This chain links TRBV6-5 with TRBJ2-2; D gene uncertain. CDR1 is MNHEY and CDR2 is SVGAGI in the germline V gene. V was trimmed by 5 bases and J by 2 bases, leaving 9 bases between them. This CDR3 comprises 14 residues. The CDR3 DNA reads TGTGCCAGCAGTCTTGACTCCAACACCGGGGAGCTGTTTTTT. Its translation: CASSLDSNTGELFF.

The genes are TRBV4-1 and TRBJ2-7; 8 bases map to TRBD2. CDR1 and CDR2 (germline): MGHRA, YSYEKL. V lost 0 bases, J lost 6 bases, and 10 bases stayed unmatched. This CDR3 is 16 amino acids long. The CDR3 bases are TGCGCCAGCAGCCAAGATATGAGCGGGAGTAGAGCCGAGCAGTACTTC. Amino acids: CASSQDMSGSRAEQYF.

The V gene is TRBV4-2, the J gene TRBJ2-4; D ambiguous. V lost 0 bases, J lost 12 bases, and 18 bases lay in between. This CDR3 contains 15 residues. The germline CDR1 and CDR2 sequences are LGHNA and YNFKEQ. CDR3 region: CASSQDVNEEYSQYF. The CDR3, as DNA: TGTGCCAGCAGCCAAGATGTAAACGAAGAGTACAGTCAGTACTTC.